This T cell receptor (beta chain) was captured in a study of T cells in localized non-small cell lung cancer (TCRdb year 2020). The study in broad terms: T cell repertoires of fewer than 250 early-stage NSCLC patients were analyzed, with tumors being compared against uninvolved tumor-adjacent lungs. The mean age of the NSCLC patients was less than 70 years, with roughly 120 men and 100 to 110 women. All 240 or so NSCLC patients in the cohort were treatment-naive and had localized lung tumors that were resected. The study at large found these results: Of the top 100 tumor clones, a median of 57 were detected in paired uninvolved adjacent lung; 28 were also among that lung's top 100. Longer overall survival was associated with higher T cell density in blood, whereas shorter survival was associated with higher clonality in adjacent lung. Because the study design was exploratory, TCR variables were selected using unadjusted p-values without false-discovery rate correction. Multi-region tumor sequencing was not performed, so intratumor heterogeneity could not be excluded. Uninvolved tumor-adjacent lung showed the highest T cell clonality, higher than tumor, which suggests more focused antigenic responses in the uninvolved tumor-adjacent lung.

Comment on this clone: What this receptor recognizes is not known. No much larger clonotype is one base removed from it; base qualities were not supplied.

Compared with germline, V lacks 8 bases and J lacks 7 bases; bases without a gene match: 7. The CDR3 runs 14 amino acids, cysteine and phenylalanine included. This entry keeps only the CDR3 DNA: 42 bases, framed from base 1. CDR1 and CDR2 were assigned from the germline V gene (reference sequence) as SEHNR and FQNEAQ. The immunoSEQ Assay was used to sequence TCR beta CDR3 regions from DNA. Processing in the source paper ran as follows. To compute T cell density, TCR beta template counts were normalized to usable DNA, which was estimated by amplifying housekeeping genes. Richness was estimated using the preseqR package, with extrapolation to 400,000 templates for PBMC samples and to 120,000 templates for tissue samples. Clonality was defined as one minus Pielou's evenness. Differential abundance testing on productive amino-acid clonotypes, with a minimum total count of 5 and an alpha of 0.1, was used to identify tissue-enriched TCRs. The Jaccard Index and the Morisita Overlap Index were used to measure repertoire overlap between compartments. GLIPH grouped TCR beta CDR3s together with public tetramer-defined viral CDR3s, and a viral motif had to include at least three viral sequences and also show V-gene enrichment. TCRdb mirrors the immuneACCESS table, restricted to in-frame sequences. Some clones are absent from its copies; in checked studies, under half trace to an unresolved V gene, and the reason for the others is unknown. Clonal size and the V and J genes are those of that table, whereas D and trimming came from the DNA. Across this sample there are around 40,000 clones, with about nine tenths seen only once. About 2.6% of the sample is in the top ten clones.

At diagnosis, tumor, uninvolved tumor-adjacent lung and peripheral blood were collected and then preserved as a mix of FFPE and fresh-frozen material. For TCR repertoire profiling, blood samples were analyzed as peripheral blood mononuclear cells. The sequences come from peripheral blood, collected before any cancer treatment. The source is a female donor of 60 years or more with stage I squamous cell lung carcinoma. This sequence uses TRBV7-9 and TRBJ2-1, with TRBD2 identical over 11 junction bases. The DNA sequence is as follows: TGTGCCAGCGGGGGGGGACTAGCGGCAAATGAGCAGTTCTTC. Its translation reads: CASGGGLAANEQFF.